What follows is one T cell receptor (beta chain) and its context. Its antigen is not known. The sample belongs to a study of cytomegalovirus exposure and HLA in healthy donors. The CDR3 runs 15 residues. Germline V gene data show CDR1 as MNHEY and CDR2 as SMNVEV (reference sequence). Trimming took off 1 base at V and 4 bases at J, with 13 bases between the two ends. General observations from the study: Analysis performed later showed TCR beta chains linked to HLA being more clonally expanded than equally common others.

Primers: 60 Vbeta forward and 13 Jbeta reverse. The assay was immunoSEQ multiplex PCR, and TCRdb's table has in-frame clones only and misses some. The sample lists roughly 170,000 clones, 60% to 80% occurring once. The chain links TRBV27 to TRBJ1-2; TRBD1 might be the D (5 bases). The receptor was isolated from a woman aged 50 to 65 in good health and CMV-seropositive. The material sequenced was PBMCs. CDR3 bases: TGTGCCAGCAGTTTATACCCAGGGTCTGGCTATGGCTACACCTTC. Translated, it gives CASSLYPGSGYGYTF.